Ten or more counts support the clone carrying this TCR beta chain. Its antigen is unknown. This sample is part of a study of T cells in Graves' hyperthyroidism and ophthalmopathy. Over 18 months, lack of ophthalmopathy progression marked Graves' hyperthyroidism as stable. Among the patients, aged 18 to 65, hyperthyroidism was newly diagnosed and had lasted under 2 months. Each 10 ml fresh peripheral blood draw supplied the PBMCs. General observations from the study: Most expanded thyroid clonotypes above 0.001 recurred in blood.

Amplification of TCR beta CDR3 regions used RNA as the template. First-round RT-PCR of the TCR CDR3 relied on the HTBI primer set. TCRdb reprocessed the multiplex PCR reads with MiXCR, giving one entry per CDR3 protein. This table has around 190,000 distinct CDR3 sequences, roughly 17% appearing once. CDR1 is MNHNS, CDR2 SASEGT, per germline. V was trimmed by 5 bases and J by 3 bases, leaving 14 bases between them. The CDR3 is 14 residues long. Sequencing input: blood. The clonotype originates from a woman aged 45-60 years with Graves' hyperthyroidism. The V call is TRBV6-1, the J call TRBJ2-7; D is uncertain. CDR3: CASSSGPGLYEQYF. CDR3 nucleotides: TGTGCCAGCAGTTCAGGACCGGGTCTCTACGAGCAGTACTTC.